This T cell receptor beta chain originates from a study of blood T cell repertoires in COVID-19. Looking at the study overall: Donors in the United States, Italy and Spain gave samples during acute or convalescent COVID-19. T cells, B-cell-depleted T cells, or PBMCs provided the cDNA or gDNA that served as material.

Seattle enrolled patients during active infection and tracked them longitudinally. This clone was seen only once. Germline lookup yields CDR1 LNHNV and CDR2 YYDKDF (reference sequence). After removal of 7 bases from V and 4 bases from J, the junction contained 9 bases not matched to a gene. This CDR3 has 14 residues. As originally analysed: Estimation of nucleated cell counts was performed using reference gene primer amplification. Assay: immunoSEQ multiplex PCR; the TCRdb copy retains only in-frame clones and omits some. The V and J calls and the clone size are those of that table, but D and trimming were determined from the DNA. The table lists 220,000 or so clones, approximately 90% of them singletons.

The receptor's source is a woman aged 50 to 65 with COVID-19, enrolled during active disease. The chain couples TRBV15 to TRBJ1-1; 7 bases match TRBD1. The sample taken for sequencing was peripheral blood. CDR3 region: CATKRPRGTTEAFF. DNA of the CDR3: TGTGCCACCAAAAGACCCAGGGGGACCACTGAAGCTTTCTTT.